One sample yielded the 18 T cell receptor beta chains listed below, sequenced in a study of cytomegalovirus exposure and HLA in healthy donors. PCR primers comprised 60 Vbeta and 13 Jbeta primers. Produced via immunoSEQ multiplex PCR; TCRdb's table is partial and in-frame only. The profile shows about 130,000 clones, around three quarters of them singletons. Input material: PBMCs. Receptors were obtained from a female donor in good health and CMV-seronegative.

The CDR3 DNA is TGTGCCAGCACCACACAGAGCTCTGGGGCCAACGTCCTGACTTTC. It yields the protein CASTTQSSGANVLTF. The chain has TRBV27 and TRBJ2-6; D remains ambiguous. V was cut by 7 bases and J by 0 bases, with 10 bases left in between. CDR1 is MNHEY and CDR2 is SMNVEV in the germline V gene (reference sequence). This CDR3 has 15 residues.

In its sample, this clone was seen a few times. CDR3 sequence (DNA): TGTGCCAGCAGTTTAACAGGGGACACTGAAGCTTTCTTT. It yields the protein CASSLTGDTEAFF. The rearrangement links TRBV6-1 to TRBJ1-1; 7 bases align to TRBD1. This CDR3 spans 13 amino acids. In germline, CDR1 is MNHNS, CDR2 SASEGT. After removal of 5 bases from V and 3 bases from J, the junction contained 3 bases not matched to a gene.

V usage is TRBV6-4 and J usage is TRBJ2-3; 8 nucleotides align to TRBD2. J was trimmed by 2 bases and V by 3 bases; bases with no gene match: 4. The CDR3 runs 15 residues. Per germline, CDR1 MRHNA and CDR2 SNTAGT. The CDR3 spells CASSEGGLDTDTQYF. The CDR3 DNA reads TGTGCCAGCAGTGAGGGGGGACTAGACACAGATACGCAGTATTTT.

The chain couples TRBV5-6 to TRBJ1-1, with unresolved D. This CDR3 spans 14 amino acids. Germline V gene lookup returns CDR1 SGHDT and CDR2 YYEEEE. V lost 3 bases and J 4 bases, leaving 13 bases between the germline ends. The CDR3 protein is CASSWAGWGTEAFF. DNA for the CDR3: TGTGCCAGCAGCTGGGCGGGTTGGGGCACTGAAGCTTTCTTT.

This rearrangement joins TRBV6-5 to TRBJ1-6; 7 bases align to TRBD1. The CDR3 runs 14 residues. V lost 5 bases to trimming and J lost 8 bases; unmatched junction nucleotides: 6. Germline CDR1 MNHEY, CDR2 SVGAGI. The CDR3 region is CASSPTGEYSPLHF. CDR3 coding DNA: TGTGCCAGCAGTCCCACAGGGGAATATTCACCCCTCCACTTT.

This chain links TRBV5-6 with TRBJ2-7, with D possibly matching TRBD1 (5 bases). V was clipped by 1 base and J by 0 bases, with 14 bases between them. In germline, CDR1 is SGHDT, CDR2 YYEEEE. The CDR3 covers 16 residues. The DNA for the CDR3 is TGTGCCAGCAGCTTGTTCTGGGGCAGATCCTCCTACGAGCAGTACTTC. Translation: CASSLFWGRSSYEQYF.

V gene TRBV9 combines with J gene TRBJ1-6, with a tentative D call TRBD1 (5 bases). The ends were cut back, 0 bases at V and 8 bases at J, with 9 bases in the middle. This CDR3 has 14 amino acids. Looked up from germline, CDR1 is SGDLS and CDR2 is YYNGEE. This chain's CDR3 is CASSVDRRDSPLHF. The CDR3 nucleotides read TGTGCCAGCAGCGTAGACCGCAGGGATTCACCCCTCCACTTT. The variable domain in full, with the rest retrieved from reference TRBV9 and TRBJ1-6, is DSGVTQTPKHLITATGQRVTLRCSPRSGDLSVYWYQQSLDQGLQFLIQYYNGEERAKGNILERFSAQQFPDLHSELNLSSLELGDSALYFCASSVDRRDSPLHFGNGTRLTVT.

The J gene is TRBJ2-1, the V gene TRBV5-5, with 8 bases fitting TRBD1. CDR1 is SGHKS, CDR2 YYEKEE, per germline (reference sequence). The CDR3 is made up of 15 amino acids. The J segment lost 2 bases and the V segment lost 2 bases, leaving 3 bases of the junction unmatched. The CDR3 DNA reads as TGTGCCAGCAGCTTCAACAGGGGGGCCTACAATGAGCAGTTCTTC. Translated, it gives CASSFNRGAYNEQFF.

The chain links TRBV21-1 to TRBJ1-2. TRBV21-1 is a pseudogene locus. The CDR3 loop spans 16 amino acids. CDR3 residues: CASSKWGRRGYYGYTF. The DNA of the CDR3 is TGTGCCAGCAGCAAATGGGGTAGACGGGGTTACTATGGCTACACCTTC.

This chain links TRBV5-1 with TRBJ1-1; D uncertain. Germline V lookup: CDR1 SGHRS, CDR2 YFSETQ. Trimming took off 0 bases at V and 4 bases at J, with 16 bases between the two ends. The CDR3 runs to 16 residues. CDR3 DNA sequence: TGCGCCAGCAGCTTGGAACAGATTGTGGGGAGCACTGAAGCTTTCTTT. This translates into CASSLEQIVGSTEAFF.

This chain uses TRBV5-4 with TRBJ1-2, with 7 bases that match TRBD1. V lost 3 bases to trimming and J lost 6 bases; unmatched junction nucleotides: 5. This CDR3 comprises 13 residues. Germline CDR1 and CDR2: SGHNT and YYREEE (reference sequence). Here the CDR3 reads CASSWDSSDGYTF. In DNA form, the CDR3 reads TGTGCCAGCAGCTGGGACAGCTCGGATGGCTACACCTTC.

The J gene is TRBJ1-1, the V gene TRBV5-6; D not resolved. The V gene lost 2 bases and the J gene lost 10 bases, with 15 bases spanning the gap. The CDR3 is 13 amino acids. The germline CDR1 and CDR2 sequences are SGHDT and YYEEEE. The CDR3: CASSLHLQPIAFF. CDR3 coding DNA: TGTGCCAGCAGCTTACACTTACAGCCGATAGCTTTCTTT.

This chain links TRBV15 with TRBJ2-7; possibly TRBD2 for D (6 bases). The CDR3 has 16 residues. The V gene's germline CDR1 is LNHNV and CDR2 YYDKDF (reference sequence). V lost 6 bases, J lost 5 bases, and 23 bases lay in between. As DNA, the CDR3 is TGTGCCACCAGAGACCCGGGGCGGGGAGATTTTAACGAGCAGTACTTC. Amino acids: CATRDPGRGDFNEQYF.

V is TRBV11-2 and J is TRBJ2-1, with D unclear. The CDR3 consists of 14 residues. Germline V CDR1 and CDR2: SGHAT, FQNNGV. The V end lost 5 bases, the J end lost 0 bases, and 8 bases lay between the germline ends. The CDR3 protein is CASSPPYSYNEQFF. Written as DNA, the CDR3 is TGTGCCAGCAGCCCCCCCTACTCCTACAATGAGCAGTTCTTC.

The chain carries TRBV18 and TRBJ2-2; 7 bases align to TRBD2. The CDR3 totals 16 residues. V shed 3 bases and J 3 bases; nucleotides not matched to a gene: 7. CDR1 and CDR2 (germline): KGHSH, LQKENI. The CDR3 sequence is CASSPSTSAYTGELFF. Written as DNA, the CDR3 is TGTGCCAGCTCACCGTCTACTAGCGCCTACACCGGGGAGCTGTTTTTT.

This clone turned up a few times. The chain employs TRBV18 and TRBJ1-1; TRBD1 might be the D (5 bases). The V and J ends lost 3 bases and 5 bases respectively, with 13 bases between them. The germline gives CDR1 KGHSH, CDR2 LQKENI. This CDR3 region has 14 residues. The CDR3 bases are TGTGCCAGCTCACCCACAGGTCCGGGTACTGAAGCTTTCTTT. Residues: CASSPTGPGTEAFF.

In DNA form, the CDR3 reads TGTGCCAGCAGCCTCCCGGCAGGGGCCTCCTCCTACGAGCAGTACTTC. Amino acid sequence: CASSLPAGASSYEQYF. The gene calls are TRBV4-2 and TRBJ2-7; a weak D match, TRBD1 (6 bases). Germline V gene sequence: CDR1 LGHNA, CDR2 YNFKEQ. The CDR3 is made up of 16 amino acids. Trimming shortened V by 4 bases and J by 0 bases, and 16 bases separated the two germline ends.

This chain links TRBV4-1 with TRBJ2-1; TRBD1 is a possible D gene (6 bases). Germline CDR1 is MGHRA and CDR2 is YSYEKL. The CDR3 is 16 residues long. Trimming stripped 0 bases from V and 8 bases from J, with 17 bases between. CDR3 sequence (DNA): TGCGCCAGCAGCCAAGAGAGGGGGTCGACCGTGGATGAGCAGTTCTTC. It encodes CASSQERGSTVDEQFF.